The 23 T cell receptor beta chains listed next were all sequenced from one sample in a study of PD-1 blockade in classical Hodgkin lymphoma. Assay used: immunoSEQ multiplex PCR; TCRdb lists only in-frame clones, some missing. The sample includes 10,000 to 15,000 clones, under 90% seen only once; the top ten take 0.5%. Brentuximab vedotin exposure varied among the patients, all of whom had relapsed after autologous stem cell transplantation. Negative magnetic selection isolated CD4+ T cells from thawed PBMCs. Material: CD4+ T cells from blood, obtained at baseline. These receptors were obtained from a human donor with classical Hodgkin lymphoma.

The rearrangement uses TRBV6-6 and TRBJ2-7; no definite D call. The V end was cut by 4 bases, the J end by 6 bases, with 16 bases between. Germline lookup yields CDR1 MNHNY and CDR2 SVGAGI (reference sequence). The CDR3 covers 14 residues. DNA of the CDR3: TGTGCCAGCAGTTCTAGAGGTCCGGCCTCCGAGCAGTACTTC. Amino acid sequence: CASSSRGPASEQYF.

This clone has only one observation. The V call is TRBV12-5, the J call TRBJ2-1; D gene uncertain. Trimming took off 6 bases at V and 3 bases at J, with 12 bases between the two ends. The CDR3 spans 14 residues. Germline-derived CDR1 and CDR2 are LGHNT and FRNRAP. The CDR3 coding sequence is TGTGCTAGTGGGCGACCCTCTCACTACAATGAGCAGTTCTTC. This translates into CASGRPSHYNEQFF.

The chain links TRBV5-1 to TRBJ1-1, with a possible D match to TRBD1 (6 bases). V was clipped by 6 bases and J by 0 bases, with 9 bases between them. This CDR3 comprises 13 residues. Germline CDR1 and CDR2: SGHRS and YFSETQ. The CDR3 DNA reads TGCGCCAGCAAACAGGGCATGAACACTGAAGCTTTCTTT. Its protein is CASKQGMNTEAFF.

This CDR3 is CASSPPAASSYEQYF. CDR3 DNA: TGTGCCAGCTCACCACCGGCAGCGAGCTCCTACGAGCAGTACTTC. The rearrangement joins TRBV18 to TRBJ2-7; D not certain. V was clipped by 0 bases and J by 0 bases, with 9 bases between them. The CDR3 has 15 amino acids. CDR1 and CDR2 (germline): KGHSH, LQKENI.

The chain joins TRBV2 to TRBJ2-1; TRBD1 or TRBD2 may be the D gene (5 bases each). V lost 6 bases and J lost 6, with 15 bases in between. Germline CDR1 is SNHLY and CDR2 is FYNNEI. CDR3 length: 14 amino acids. CDR3 sequence (DNA): TGTGCCAGCAGACCCTCCCGGGACGTCAATGAGCAGTTCTTC. This encodes CASRPSRDVNEQFF.

The genes are TRBV5-1 and TRBJ2-2, with a tentative D call TRBD1 (5 bases). This CDR3 comprises 15 residues. Looked up from germline, CDR1 is SGHRS and CDR2 is YFSETQ. V was pared by 4 bases and J by 5 bases, with 15 bases between. In DNA form, the CDR3 reads TGCGCCAGCAGCCCGTCCCTCACAGGAACCGGGGAGCTGTTTTTT. Protein product: CASSPSLTGTGELFF.

V is TRBV30 and J is TRBJ2-6; D not certain. The CDR3 has 13 residues. Trimming left V 0 bases short and J 7 bases short, with 7 bases between. Germline V CDR1 and CDR2: GTSNPN, SVGIG (reference sequence). The CDR3 DNA is TGTGCCTGGAGTGTAATGGATGCCAACGTCCTGACTTTC. This codes for CAWSVMDANVLTF.

The gene calls are TRBV5-6 and TRBJ2-2; D is ambiguous. This CDR3 spans 15 amino acids. V was clipped by 3 bases and J by 1 base, with 10 bases between them. CDR1 and CDR2 (germline): SGHDT, YYEEEE. CDR3 bases: TGTGCCAGCAGCTCAGCATTTTGGAACACCGGGGAGCTGTTTTTT. Its translation is CASSSAFWNTGELFF.

This clone was counted a few times. CDR3 region: CASSLQGNTEAFF. The CDR3 bases are TGTGCCAGCAGTCTCCAGGGGAACACTGAAGCTTTCTTT. V gene TRBV28 combines with J gene TRBJ1-1; maybe TRBD1 (5 bases). This CDR3 has 13 residues. The germline V gene encodes CDR1 MDHEN and CDR2 SYDVKM. V gave up 5 bases and J gave up 1 base, with 8 bases separating them.

The V and J genes are TRBV27 and TRBJ2-7; 8 nucleotides agree with TRBD2. This CDR3 has 15 residues. V lost 2 bases to trimming and J lost 0 bases; unmatched junction nucleotides: 3. Germline loops: CDR1 MNHEY, CDR2 SMNVEV (reference sequence). CDR3 sequence (DNA): TGTGCCAGCAGTTTACGGGAGGGGAGCTCCTACGAGCAGTACTTC. This encodes CASSLREGSSYEQYF.

The chain carries TRBV6-1 and TRBJ1-2, with D tentatively TRBD1 (5 bases). In germline, CDR1 is MNHNS, CDR2 SASEGT. Between the trimmed V and J ends, which lost 4 bases and 4 bases, there was a span of 16 bases. The CDR3 has 15 residues. CDR3 sequence: CASSAGHSLGYGYTF. The DNA for the CDR3 is TGTGCCAGCAGTGCTGGACACTCGTTGGGCTATGGCTACACCTTC.

This clone was seen only once. This chain links TRBV28 with TRBJ1-2; 8 bases line up with TRBD1. Germline CDR1 MDHEN, CDR2 SYDVKM. This CDR3 region has 14 residues. CDR3 sequence reads: CATIPGGAGYGYTF. Here the CDR3 DNA reads TGTGCGACGATCCCAGGGGGCGCCGGATATGGCTACACCTTC.

This clone was seen just once. The chain carries TRBV7-6 and TRBJ2-1; possible D gene TRBD2, 6 bases. Trimming removed 2 bases at V and 7 bases at J, with 18 bases between. The CDR3 sequence is 16 residues long. Germline V gene data show CDR1 as SGHVS and CDR2 as FNYEAQ. The chain's CDR3 is CASSLTTRASANEQFF. In DNA form, the CDR3 reads TGTGCCAGCAGCTTAACCACGCGGGCTAGCGCGAATGAGCAGTTCTTC.

This clone has a single count. The V and J genes are TRBV7-2 and TRBJ2-2; tentatively, D is TRBD1 (6 bases). The germline CDR1 and CDR2 sequences are SGHTA and FQGNSA. V gave up 4 bases and J gave up 1 base, with 13 bases separating them. The CDR3 loop spans 16 amino acids. The CDR3 DNA sequence: TGTGCCAGCAGCTCACAGGGTTGGGAGAACACCGGGGAGCTGTTTTTT. Protein: CASSSQGWENTGELFF. The full variable domain, rest sourced from reference TRBV7-2 and TRBJ2-2, is GAGVSQSPSNKVTEKGKDVELRCDPISGHTALYWYRQSLGQGLEFLIYFQGNSAPDKSGLPSDRFSAERTGGSVSTLTIQRTQQEDSAVYLCASSSQGWENTGELFFGEGSRLTVL.

The chain combines TRBV2 with TRBJ2-2; the D is unclear. Germline values: CDR1 SNHLY, CDR2 FYNNEI. The CDR3 has 13 residues. V lost 3 bases and J 7 bases, leaving 9 bases between the germline ends. CDR3 sequence: CASSEQAYGELFF. The DNA for the CDR3 is TGTGCCAGCAGTGAGCAAGCTTACGGGGAGCTGTTTTTT. The full variable domain, its missing parts supplied by reference TRBV2 and TRBJ2-2, is EPEVTQTPSHQVTQMGQEVILRCVPISNHLYFYWYRQILGQKVEFLVSFYNNEISEKSEIFDDQFSVERPDGSNFTLKIRSTKLEDSAMYFCASSEQAYGELFFGEGSRLTVL.

This clone was seen a single time. The V call is TRBV11-2, the J call TRBJ2-7; possible D gene TRBD2, 5 bases. Germline V gene data show CDR1 as SGHAT and CDR2 as FQNNGV. This CDR3 has 15 residues. With 2 bases removed from V and 7 bases from J, the gap between germline ends came to 18 bases. The CDR3 loop is CASSLRLDSTGEQYF. Written as DNA, the CDR3 is TGTGCCAGCAGCTTAAGGCTAGATTCAACGGGGGAGCAGTACTTC.

The rearrangement links TRBV9 to TRBJ1-6, with a tentative D call TRBD1 (5 bases). CDR3 size: 14 residues. With 2 bases removed from V and 10 bases from J, the gap between germline ends came to 13 bases. The germline V gene has CDR1 SGDLS and CDR2 YYNGEE. The CDR3 sequence is CASSVGVGGSPLHF. DNA for the CDR3: TGTGCCAGCAGCGTGGGGGTGGGGGGATCACCCCTCCACTTT.

The chain employs TRBV5-4 and TRBJ1-4; D might be TRBD1 (5 bases). The germline gives CDR1 SGHNT, CDR2 YYREEE (reference sequence). There are 15 residues in the CDR3. V dropped 2 bases and J dropped 0 bases, with 8 bases sitting between them. The CDR3 region has the DNA TGTGCCAGCAGCTTCGACAGAGCAACTAATGAAAAACTGTTTTTT. This gives the protein CASSFDRATNEKLFF.

CDR3 DNA sequence: TGTGCCAGCAACCCCGGACAGGCTAAAAATGAAAAACTGTTTTTT. Translation gives CASNPGQAKNEKLFF. The rearrangement uses TRBV2 and TRBJ1-4; 7 bases map to TRBD1. The V gene end was trimmed by 7 bases and the J gene end by 5 bases; junction bases not matched to a gene: 10. Germline V lookup: CDR1 SNHLY, CDR2 FYNNEI. The CDR3 length is 15 residues.

This chain joins TRBV11-1 and TRBJ2-5, with TRBD2 matching 14 bases. The DNA end lines up better with TRBJ2-7; the J call may be wrong. This CDR3 is built from 15 residues. CDR1 SGHAT and CDR2 FQDESV come from the germline V gene (reference sequence). The CDR3 DNA sequence: TGTGCCAGCAGCCGGACTAGCGGGGGGTTGTACGAGCAGTACTTC. Translating gives CASSRTSGGLYEQYF.

This chain connects TRBV18 to TRBJ2-1; no reliable D call. Trimming pared 5 bases from V and 7 bases from J, leaving 12 bases between. Germline V gives CDR1 KGHSH, CDR2 LQKENI. This CDR3 comprises 13 residues. Written as DNA, the CDR3 is TGTGCCAGCTCAGCCGCTGCGGTTAATGAGCAGTTCTTC. This encodes CASSAAAVNEQFF. The full variable domain, in which reference TRBV18 and TRBJ2-1 provide the parts outside the CDR3, is NAGVMQNPRHLVRRRGQEARLRCSPMKGHSHVYWYRQLPEEGLKFMVYLQKENIIDESGMPKERFSAEFPKEGPSILRIQQVVRGDSAAYFCASSAAAVNEQFFGPGTRLTVL.

The V and J genes are TRBV5-4 and TRBJ2-1; possibly TRBD2 for D (5 bases). V gave up 4 bases and J gave up 0 bases, with 11 bases separating them. The CDR3 extends over 15 amino acids. Germline assignment: CDR1 SGHNT and CDR2 YYREEE (reference sequence). The chain's CDR3 is CASSETEGSYNEQFF. For the CDR3, the DNA is TGTGCCAGCAGCGAAACTGAGGGCTCCTACAATGAGCAGTTCTTC.

This clone appeared a single time. V is TRBV27 and J is TRBJ2-5; D possibly corresponds to TRBD2 (5 bases). This CDR3 is 12 amino acids long. Trimming shortened V by 8 bases and J by 2 bases, and 9 bases separated the two germline ends. In germline, CDR1 is MNHEY, CDR2 SMNVEV (reference sequence). The CDR3 loop reads CASGRTQETQYF. The CDR3 nucleotides are TGTGCCAGCGGAAGGACTCAAGAGACCCAGTACTTC.